This section outlines one T cell receptor (beta chain) sequence together with its context. What it binds is unknown. The read is 3 residues too short to cover the CDR3 end, so that end is filled in from the germline J gene. V was cut by 6 bases and J by 0 bases, with 12 bases left in between. The CDR3 is 15 amino acids. The germline CDR1 and CDR2 sequences are LNHDA and SQIVND (reference sequence). Some clones are missing from TCRdb's copy, which holds only in-frame ones; the method was immunoSEQ multiplex PCR. The data show roughly 14,000 clones, with none appearing a single time. This entry is derived from a study of T cell clonality in common variable immunodeficiency. Study-wide results and caveats: Reportedly, TCR beta sequences from common variable immunodeficiency showed fewer deletions and N-nucleotide insertions. CVID subjects shared fewer TCRbeta clones than healthy controls did.

This sequence was found in a human donor with common variable immunodeficiency. The V and J genes are TRBV19 and TRBJ1-3, with D perhaps matching TRBD1 (5 bases). Sequences were obtained from peripheral blood mononuclear cells. The CDR3 loop is CASRKDRSSGNTIYF. Incomplete CDR3 DNA: TGTGCCAGTAGAAAAGACAGAAGCTCTGGAAACACC.